This T cell receptor beta chain was retrieved from a study of neoadjuvant nivolumab and ipilimumab in lung cancer. Points from the study as a whole: Higher pretherapy blood TCR richness went with higher resected-tumor richness.

Only in-frame clones appear in the TCRdb table, and some are missing; sequencing was by immunoSEQ multiplex PCR. The data show about 23,000 clones, 82% seen once. V was pared by 0 bases and J by 3 bases, with 13 bases between. The CDR3 sequence is 16 residues long. Germline assignment: CDR1 KGHSH and CDR2 LQKENI. In the case of this clone: As yet, its antigen is unknown.

The clonotype originates from an adult with non-small cell lung cancer. The chain has TRBV18 and TRBJ2-3; D remains unclear. The source material was peripheral blood, sampled before neoadjuvant nivolumab, alone or with ipilimumab. The CDR3 nucleotides read TGTGCCAGCTCACCACCCGGAGACTTTTTGACAGATACGCAGTATTTT. Its translation: CASSPPGDFLTDTQYF.